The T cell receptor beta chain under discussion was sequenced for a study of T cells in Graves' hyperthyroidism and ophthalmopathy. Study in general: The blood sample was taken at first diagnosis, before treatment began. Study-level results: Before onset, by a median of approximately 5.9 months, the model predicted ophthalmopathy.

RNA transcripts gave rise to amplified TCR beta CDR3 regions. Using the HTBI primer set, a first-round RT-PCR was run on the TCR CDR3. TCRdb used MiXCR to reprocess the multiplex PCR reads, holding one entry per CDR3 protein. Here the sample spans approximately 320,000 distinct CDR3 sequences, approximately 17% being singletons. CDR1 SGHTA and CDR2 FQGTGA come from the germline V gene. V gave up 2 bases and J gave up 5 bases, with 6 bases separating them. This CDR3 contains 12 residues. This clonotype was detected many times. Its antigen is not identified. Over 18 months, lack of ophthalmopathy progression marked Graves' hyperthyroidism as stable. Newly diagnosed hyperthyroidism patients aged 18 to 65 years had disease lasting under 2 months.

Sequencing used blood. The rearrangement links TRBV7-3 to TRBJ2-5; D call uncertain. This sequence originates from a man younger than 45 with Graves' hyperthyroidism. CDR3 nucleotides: TGTGCCAGCAGCTTACTGGCTGAGACCCAGTACTTC. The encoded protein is CASSLLAETQYF.